These T cell receptor beta chains were read from a single sample in a study of T-cell memory formation after mild COVID-19. One entry per CDR3 protein, called by TCRdb with MiXCR from the 5' RACE reads. This table has about 320,000 distinct CDR3 sequences, roughly 13% appearing once. Sequences were obtained from PBMCs or a T cell subset sorted from them (not recorded which). The receptor set was obtained from a man aged 18 to 29 who had mild COVID-19 (a few samples of this study predate the infection). Cell type and time point are not known. The CDR3 runs from the conserved cysteine through the conserved F or W. D genes are given only for firm matches. Clone size is stated in some rows and not others, as once, few, many or a class when expanded.

CDR3 DNA,CDR3 protein,D gene,clone size,J gene,CDR3 length,V gene
TGTGCCAGCAGCTTGTCGGGGGGACTAGCGAGGAACACCGGGGAGCTGTTTTTT,CASSLSGGLARNTGELFF,TRBD2,many,TRBJ2-2,18,TRBV7-3
TGCGCCAGCAGCCAAGATAAAGGGGGCTCTGGGGCCAACGTCCTGACTTTC,CASSQDKGGSGANVLTF,NA,many,TRBJ2-6,17,TRBV4-3
TGTGCCACCAGCAGAGATCTCCGACAGTTACATGAAAAACTGTTTTTT,CATSRDLRQLHEKLFF,NA,many,TRBJ1-4,16,TRBV15
TGTGCCATCAAGCTGAGACAGGGACACAACACTGAAGCTTTCTTT,CAIKLRQGHNTEAFF,TRBD1,few,TRBJ1-1,15,TRBV10-3
TGTGCCAGCAGTTCCGGGACAGGGCTCTACGAGCAGTACTTC,CASSSGTGLYEQYF,TRBD1,few,TRBJ2-7,14,TRBV6-5
TGTGCCAGCAGCTTACGGTTTGGGGGTGATGAGCAGTTCTTC,CASSLRFGGDEQFF,NA,NA,TRBJ2-1,14,TRBV7-2
TGTGCCAGCAGCTTGATGAAGGAGGCAGAGACCCAGTACTTC,CASSLMKEAETQYF,NA,few,TRBJ2-5,14,TRBV5-4
TGTGCCAGCAGTTACTCGAGCCAGACCCAGTACTTC,CASSYSSQTQYF,NA,NA,TRBJ2-5,12,TRBV6-5
TGTGCCAGCAGCCCCCAGGGGCCCTCAGATACGCAGTATTTT,CASSPQGPSDTQYF,NA,NA,TRBJ2-3,14,TRBV5-5
TGTGCCACCACCTACTCGGACAGGGAGCGATCTAACTATGGCTACACCTTC,CATTYSDRERSNYGYTF,TRBD1,few,TRBJ1-2,17,TRBV6-2/TRBV6-3
TGTGCCAGCAGCCCGGCCAGGGGAGCGGAGACCCAGTACTTC,CASSPARGAETQYF,NA,few,TRBJ2-5,14,TRBV7-3
TGTGCCACCAGCAGAGATCCCGGGGAGCTGTTTTTT,CATSRDPGELFF,NA,few,TRBJ2-2,12,TRBV15
TGTGCCAGCAGCTTAGCCACATATGGGTCGGAGACCCAGTACTTC,CASSLATYGSETQYF,NA,NA,TRBJ2-5,15,TRBV7-2
TGTGCCACCAGTGATCAGACAGGGGGCGACGAGACCCAGTACTTC,CATSDQTGGDETQYF,TRBD1,NA,TRBJ2-5,15,TRBV24-1
TGCGCCAGCAGCCCGGTGGGGGGATCCTCCTACGAGCAGTACTTC,CASSPVGGSSYEQYF,NA,NA,TRBJ2-7,15,TRBV5-1
TGTGCCATCAGTGAGTACGAGTTCCAGCCCCAGCATTTT,CAISEYEFQPQHF,NA,NA,TRBJ1-5,13,TRBV10-3
TGTGCCAGCAGCCTAGACAATCCGAGAAGACAAGAGACCCAGTACTTC,CASSLDNPRRQETQYF,NA,few,TRBJ2-5,16,TRBV12-3/TRBV12-4
TGTGCCAGCAGCTTATCCGGGACTAGCGGGGAGAATGAGCAGTTCTTC,CASSLSGTSGENEQFF,TRBD2,few,TRBJ2-1,16,TRBV7-7
TGCGCCAGCAGCTTGGCCGTTGGCTCCGGGGAGCTGTTTTTT,CASSLAVGSGELFF,NA,many,TRBJ2-2,14,TRBV5-1
TGTGCCAGCAGTTTGCGGGCGGCGGGTGATGGTAACACTGAAGCTTTCTTT,CASSLRAAGDGNTEAFF,NA,once,TRBJ1-1,17,TRBV6-2/TRBV6-3
TGTGCCAGCAGCCAAGAAAGGGCGCAGCCCCAGCATTTT,CASSQERAQPQHF,NA,few,TRBJ1-5,13,TRBV4-2
TGTGCCAGCAACCGGGACTTAGGAGAGACCCAGTACTTC,CASNRDLGETQYF,NA,few,TRBJ2-5,13,TRBV5-6
TGCGCCAGCAGCTTGGGGGGGAGATCGGCCCAGTACTTC,CASSLGGRSAQYF,NA,NA,TRBJ2-5,13,TRBV5-1
TGTGCCAGCAGCCAAGAGACGGGGCTTTTCTACGAGCAGTACTTC,CASSQETGLFYEQYF,NA,NA,TRBJ2-7,15,TRBV4-2
TGTGCCAGCAGTTCTACTAGCGGATATTCCAATGAGCAGTTCTTC,CASSSTSGYSNEQFF,TRBD2,many,TRBJ2-1,15,TRBV7-9
TGTGCCAGCAGCGCGACAGGGGGCAATTCACCCCTCCACTTT,CASSATGGNSPLHF,TRBD1,few,TRBJ1-6,14,TRBV7-6
TGTGCCAGCAGTTACTCGACCTTGAATTCACCCCTCCACTTT,CASSYSTLNSPLHF,NA,NA,TRBJ1-6,14,TRBV6-5
TGCGCCAGCGGACTACAAGAGACCCAGTACTTC,CASGLQETQYF,NA,NA,TRBJ2-5,11,TRBV4-1
TGTGCTAGTGGTTTGGTACGGCGGGGCCTTACCCGCCCGAACACTGAAGCTTTCTTT,CASGLVRRGLTRPNTEAFF,NA,NA,TRBJ1-1,19,TRBV12-5
TGTGCCAGCAGTCGAGTAATCGGGGCCTATGGCTACACCTTC,CASSRVIGAYGYTF,NA,NA,TRBJ1-2,14,TRBV2
TGTGCCAGCGGAAGCAGTTCGGGCAATGAGCAGTTCTTC,CASGSSSGNEQFF,NA,few,TRBJ2-1,13,TRBV12-3/TRBV12-4
TGTGCCAGCAGCACCTACTCGGGGAGCACGCAGTATTTT,CASSTYSGSTQYF,NA,NA,TRBJ2-3,13,TRBV7-8
TGTGCCACCAGTGACTCCTGGACAGGCTACACCTTC,CATSDSWTGYTF,NA,NA,TRBJ1-2,12,TRBV24-1
TGTGCTAGCAGCGCAACTAGTTGGGGAGATACGCAGTATTTT,CASSATSWGDTQYF,NA,NA,TRBJ2-3,14,TRBV7-7
TGTGCCAGCAGTTTAGCGGTGGGAGGGGACTACGAGCAGTACTTC,CASSLAVGGDYEQYF,TRBD2,NA,TRBJ2-7,15,TRBV27
TGTGCCAGCAGGGAGGGACAGGGAAACACCATATATTTT,CASREGQGNTIYF,TRBD1,NA,TRBJ1-3,13,TRBV2
TGTGCCAGCAGTTACTCTAGCGGGGGGGCGAACGGGGAGCTGTTTTTT,CASSYSSGGANGELFF,TRBD2,NA,TRBJ2-2,16,TRBV6-5
TGTGCCAGCAGTTACTCTAGAGGGGCAGATACGCAGTATTTT,CASSYSRGADTQYF,NA,few,TRBJ2-3,14,TRBV6-5
TGTGCCAGCAGCTCCAACGGGGAGCTGTTTTTT,CASSSNGELFF,NA,NA,TRBJ2-2,11,TRBV7-3
TGCGCCAGCAGCTTGGCCGATCAGGCAGGAGGAGAAGTCTCACCCCTCCACTTT,CASSLADQAGGEVSPLHF,NA,few,TRBJ1-6,18,TRBV5-1
TGTGCCAGCAGCTCTTACGGGGCCGGGGAGACCCAGTACTTC,CASSSYGAGETQYF,NA,NA,TRBJ2-5,14,TRBV6-6
TGTGCCAGCAGCTTAAGTATTAGCGGGGGTTACAATGAGCAGTTCTTC,CASSLSISGGYNEQFF,TRBD2,NA,TRBJ2-1,16,TRBV7-2
TGCGCCAGCAGCCGTCTACCCCTAGCGGGGGGGCCGGAGACACAGTACTTC,CASSRLPLAGGPETQYF,TRBD2,NA,TRBJ2-5,17,TRBV4-1
TGCAGTGCTAGCGGACAGTTCGTCCAGCCCCAGCATTTT,CSASGQFVQPQHF,NA,NA,TRBJ1-5,13,TRBV20-1
TGCGCCAGCAGCCAAGATCTTGCGGAGACCCAGTACTTC,CASSQDLAETQYF,NA,few,TRBJ2-5,13,TRBV4-3
TGCGCCAGCGGGGAGGGACTAGCGGGAACAGATACGCAGTATTTT,CASGEGLAGTDTQYF,TRBD2,few,TRBJ2-3,15,TRBV5-1
TGTGCCAGCAGTCTGGGACAGGGGAGCAGGGAGCTGTTTTTT,CASSLGQGSRELFF,TRBD1,few,TRBJ2-2,14,TRBV27
TGTGCCAGCAGTGCGTACGGGTCGTCAAGCATTCAGTACTTC,CASSAYGSSSIQYF,NA,NA,TRBJ2-4,14,TRBV6-2/TRBV6-3
TGTGCCAGCAGCCAAGGGACTGAAGAGACCCAGTACTTC,CASSQGTEETQYF,NA,NA,TRBJ2-5,13,TRBV11-3
TGTGCCAGCAGCGTTGGGCTAGCCAAAAACATTCAGTACTTC,CASSVGLAKNIQYF,NA,NA,TRBJ2-4,14,TRBV27
TGTGCCAGCAGCCAAGAACTCAAAAATTCACCCCTCCACTTT,CASSQELKNSPLHF,NA,NA,TRBJ1-6,14,TRBV3-1
TGCAGTGCTAGAGGGGGCCCCGCGCTATACAATGAGCAGTTCTTC,CSARGGPALYNEQFF,NA,NA,TRBJ2-1,15,TRBV20-1